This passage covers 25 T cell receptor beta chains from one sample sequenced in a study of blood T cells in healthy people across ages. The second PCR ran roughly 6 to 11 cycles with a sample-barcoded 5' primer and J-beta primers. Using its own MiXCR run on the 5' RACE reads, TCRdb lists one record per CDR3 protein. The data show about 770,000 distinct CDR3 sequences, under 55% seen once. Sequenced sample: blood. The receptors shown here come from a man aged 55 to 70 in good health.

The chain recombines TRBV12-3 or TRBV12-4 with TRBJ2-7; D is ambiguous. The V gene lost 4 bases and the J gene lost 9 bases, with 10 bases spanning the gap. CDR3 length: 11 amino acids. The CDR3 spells CASSSEWRQYF. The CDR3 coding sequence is TGTGCCAGCAGTTCCGAGTGGAGGCAGTACTTC.

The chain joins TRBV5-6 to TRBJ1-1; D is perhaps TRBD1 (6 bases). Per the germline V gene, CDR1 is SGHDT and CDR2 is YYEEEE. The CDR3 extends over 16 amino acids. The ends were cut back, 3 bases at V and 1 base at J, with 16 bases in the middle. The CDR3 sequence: CASSWSGVIPNTEAFF. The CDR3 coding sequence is TGTGCCAGCAGCTGGTCAGGGGTAATCCCGAACACTGAAGCTTTCTTT.

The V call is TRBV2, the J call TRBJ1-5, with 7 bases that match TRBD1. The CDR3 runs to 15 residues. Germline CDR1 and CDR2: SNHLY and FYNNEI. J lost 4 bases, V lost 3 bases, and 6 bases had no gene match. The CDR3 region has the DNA TGTGCCAGCAGTGATACGGGACAGATTAATCAGCCCCAGCATTTT. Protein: CASSDTGQINQPQHF.

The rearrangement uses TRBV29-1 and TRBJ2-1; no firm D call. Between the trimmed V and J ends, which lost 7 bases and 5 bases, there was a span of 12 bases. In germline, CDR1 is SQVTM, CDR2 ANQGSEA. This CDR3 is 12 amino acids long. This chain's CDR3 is CSASRKDNEQFF. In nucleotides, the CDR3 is TGCAGCGCGAGCCGGAAGGACAATGAGCAGTTCTTC.

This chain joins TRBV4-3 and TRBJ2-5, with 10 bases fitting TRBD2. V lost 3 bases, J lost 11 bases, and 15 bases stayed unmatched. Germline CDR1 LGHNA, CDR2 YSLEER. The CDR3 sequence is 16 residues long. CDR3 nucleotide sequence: TGCGCCAGCAGCCAGGGTTGGCTAGCGGGGGTTAGTGAGCAGTACTTC. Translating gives CASSQGWLAGVSEQYF.

The CDR3 sequence: CASSFLTGALGTDTQYF. In nucleotides, the CDR3 is TGTGCCAGCAGTTTCCTTACAGGGGCCCTTGGCACAGATACGCAGTATTTT. This chain uses TRBV28 with TRBJ2-3; 7 bases agree with TRBD1. Trimming removed 3 bases from V and 1 base from J; junction bases left unmatched: 10. Germline CDR1 reads MDHEN; CDR2 reads SYDVKM. The CDR3 sequence is 17 residues long. Complete variable domain (other parts from reference TRBV28 and TRBJ2-3): DVKVTQSSRYLVKRTGEKVFLECVQDMDHENMFWYRQDPGLGLRLIYFSYDVKMKEKGDIPEGYSVSREKKERFSLILESASTNQTSMYLCASSFLTGALGTDTQYFGPGTRLTVL.

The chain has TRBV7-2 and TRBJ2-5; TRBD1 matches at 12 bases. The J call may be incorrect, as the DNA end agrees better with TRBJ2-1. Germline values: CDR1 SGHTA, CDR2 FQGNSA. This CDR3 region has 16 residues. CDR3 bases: TGTGCCAGCAGCTTAGCCCGGGACAGGGGGCAAGAGACCCAGTTCTTC. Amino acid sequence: CASSLARDRGQETQFF.

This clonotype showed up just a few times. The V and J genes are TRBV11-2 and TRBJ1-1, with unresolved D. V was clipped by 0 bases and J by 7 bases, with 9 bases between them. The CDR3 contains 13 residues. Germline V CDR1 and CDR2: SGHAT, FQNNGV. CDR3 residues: CASSLDGYGEAFF. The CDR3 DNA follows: TGTGCCAGCAGCTTAGACGGCTACGGTGAAGCTTTCTTT.

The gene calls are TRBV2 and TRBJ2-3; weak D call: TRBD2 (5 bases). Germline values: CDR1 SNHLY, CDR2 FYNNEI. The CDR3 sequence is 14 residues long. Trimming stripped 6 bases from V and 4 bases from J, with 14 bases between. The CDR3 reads CASSVRVVSDTQYF. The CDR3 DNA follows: TGTGCCAGCAGCGTGAGGGTAGTTTCAGATACGCAGTATTTT.

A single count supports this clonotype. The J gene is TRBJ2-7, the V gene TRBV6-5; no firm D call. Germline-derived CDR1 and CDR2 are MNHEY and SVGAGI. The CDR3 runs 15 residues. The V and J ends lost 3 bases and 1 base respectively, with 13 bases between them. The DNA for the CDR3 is TGTGCCAGCAGTTATTCCCCCGGCAGTTCCTACGAGCAGTACTTC. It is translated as CASSYSPGSSYEQYF.

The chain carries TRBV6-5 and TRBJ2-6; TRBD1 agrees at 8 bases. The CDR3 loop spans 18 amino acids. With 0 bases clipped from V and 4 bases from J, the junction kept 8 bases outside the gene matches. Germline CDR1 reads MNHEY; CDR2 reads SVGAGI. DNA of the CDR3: TGTGCCAGCAGTTACTCTGGACAGGGTGTCCCCGGGGCCAACGTCCTGACTTTC. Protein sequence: CASSYSGQGVPGANVLTF.

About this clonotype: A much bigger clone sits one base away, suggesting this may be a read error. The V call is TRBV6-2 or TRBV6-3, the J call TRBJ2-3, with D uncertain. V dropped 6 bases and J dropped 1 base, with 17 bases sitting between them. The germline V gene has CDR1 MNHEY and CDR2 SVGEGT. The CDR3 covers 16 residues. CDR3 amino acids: CASRDAAGGGTDTQYF. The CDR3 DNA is TGTGCCAGCAGAGACGCTGCAGGTGGCGGCACAGATACGCAGTATTTT.

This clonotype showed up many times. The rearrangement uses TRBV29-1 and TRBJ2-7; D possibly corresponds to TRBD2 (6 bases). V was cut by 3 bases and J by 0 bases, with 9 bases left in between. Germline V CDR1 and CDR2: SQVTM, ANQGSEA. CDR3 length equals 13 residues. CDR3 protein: CSVERGSSYEQYF. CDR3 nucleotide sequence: TGCAGCGTTGAGCGGGGTAGCTCCTACGAGCAGTACTTC.

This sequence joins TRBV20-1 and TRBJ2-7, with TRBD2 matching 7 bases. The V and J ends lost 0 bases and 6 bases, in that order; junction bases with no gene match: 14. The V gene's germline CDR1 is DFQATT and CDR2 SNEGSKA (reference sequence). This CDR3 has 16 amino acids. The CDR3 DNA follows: TGCAGTGCTAGAGAACCTGAAGCGGGACCAGGTCGCGAGCAGTACTTC. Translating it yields CSAREPEAGPGREQYF.

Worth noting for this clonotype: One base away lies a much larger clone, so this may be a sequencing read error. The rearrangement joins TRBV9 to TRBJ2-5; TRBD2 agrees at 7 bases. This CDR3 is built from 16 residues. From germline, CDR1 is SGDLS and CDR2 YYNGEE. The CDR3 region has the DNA TGTGCCAGCAGCGCAACCGGGACTAATAACAAAGAGATCCAGTACTTC. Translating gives CASSATGTNNKEIQYF.

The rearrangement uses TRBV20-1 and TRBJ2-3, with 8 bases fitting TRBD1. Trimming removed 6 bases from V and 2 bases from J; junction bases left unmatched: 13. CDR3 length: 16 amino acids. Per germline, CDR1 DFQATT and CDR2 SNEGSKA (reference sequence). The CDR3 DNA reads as TGCAGTGCCATGACTATAGAGACAGGGGACACAGATACGCAGTATTTT. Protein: CSAMTIETGDTDTQYF.

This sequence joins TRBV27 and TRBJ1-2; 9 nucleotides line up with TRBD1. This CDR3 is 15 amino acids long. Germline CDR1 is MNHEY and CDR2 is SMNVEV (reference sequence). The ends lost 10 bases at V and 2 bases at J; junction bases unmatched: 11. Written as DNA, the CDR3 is TGTGCCACAAACCCCCACGGGACAGGGAACTATGGCTACACCTTC. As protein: CATNPHGTGNYGYTF.

Here the CDR3 reads CASRTTGGAKGYTF. The CDR3 DNA reads TGTGCCAGCAGAACGACAGGGGGCGCGAAAGGCTACACCTTC. V gene TRBV7-2 combines with J gene TRBJ1-2; 10 nucleotides align to TRBD1. The CDR3 is 14 residues long. From germline, CDR1 is SGHTA and CDR2 FQGNSA. V lost 6 bases, J lost 8 bases, and 9 bases stayed unmatched.

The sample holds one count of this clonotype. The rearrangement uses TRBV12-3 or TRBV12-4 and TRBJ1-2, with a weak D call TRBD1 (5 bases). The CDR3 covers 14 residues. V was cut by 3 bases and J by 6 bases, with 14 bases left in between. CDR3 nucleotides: TGTGCCAGCAGTTTGGGCGGCAGGGCAGATGGCTACACCTTC. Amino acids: CASSLGGRADGYTF.

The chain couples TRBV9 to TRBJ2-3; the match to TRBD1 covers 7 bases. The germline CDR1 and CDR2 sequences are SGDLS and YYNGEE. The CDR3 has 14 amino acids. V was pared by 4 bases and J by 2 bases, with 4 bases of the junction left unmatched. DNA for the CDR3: TGTGCCAGCAGCTCGGACAGGCTCACAGATACGCAGTATTTT. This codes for CASSSDRLTDTQYF.

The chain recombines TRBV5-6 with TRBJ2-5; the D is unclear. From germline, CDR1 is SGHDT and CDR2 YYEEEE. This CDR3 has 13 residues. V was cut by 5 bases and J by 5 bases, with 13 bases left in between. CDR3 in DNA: TGTGCCAGCAGAAGTAGCCGCATGGAGACCCAGTACTTC. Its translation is CASRSSRMETQYF.

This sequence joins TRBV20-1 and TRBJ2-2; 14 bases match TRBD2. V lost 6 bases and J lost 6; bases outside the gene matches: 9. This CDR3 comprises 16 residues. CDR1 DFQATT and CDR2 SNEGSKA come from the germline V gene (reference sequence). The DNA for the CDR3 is TGCAGTGCGTGGACCTCGACTAGCGGGGGGGCCGGGGAGCTGTTTTTT. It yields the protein CSAWTSTSGGAGELFF.

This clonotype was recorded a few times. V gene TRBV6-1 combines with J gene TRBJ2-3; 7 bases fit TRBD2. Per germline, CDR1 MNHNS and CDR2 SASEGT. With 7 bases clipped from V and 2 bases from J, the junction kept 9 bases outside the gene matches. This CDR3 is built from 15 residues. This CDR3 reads CASNGAGRNTDTQYF. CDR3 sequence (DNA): TGTGCCAGCAATGGAGCGGGGAGGAACACAGATACGCAGTATTTT.

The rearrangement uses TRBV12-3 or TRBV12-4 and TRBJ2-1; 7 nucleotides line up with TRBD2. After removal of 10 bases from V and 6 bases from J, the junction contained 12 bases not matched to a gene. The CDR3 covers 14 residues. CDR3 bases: TGTGCCACCTCTAGGGCAGGGAGGGCCAATGAGCAGTTCTTC. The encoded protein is CATSRAGRANEQFF.

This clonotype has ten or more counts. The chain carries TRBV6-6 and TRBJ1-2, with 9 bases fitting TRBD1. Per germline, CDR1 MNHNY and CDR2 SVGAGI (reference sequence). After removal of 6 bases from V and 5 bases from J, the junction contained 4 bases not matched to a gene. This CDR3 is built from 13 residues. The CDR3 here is CASRGDRVYGYTF. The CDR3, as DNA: TGTGCCAGCAGGGGGGACAGGGTTTATGGCTACACCTTC.